These 30 T cell receptor beta chains were sequenced from one sample in a study of blood T cell repertoires in COVID-19. Some clones are missing from TCRdb's copy, which holds only in-frame ones; the method was immunoSEQ multiplex PCR. This sample has approximately 250,000 clones, with around four fifths found just once. Specimen: peripheral blood. These receptors all stem from a woman aged 60-75 years with active or convalescent COVID-19.

Remarks on this clone: Other DNA sequences in the sample encode the same CDR3. The genes are TRBV10-2 and TRBJ1-5; weak D call: TRBD1 (5 bases). The CDR3 has 16 amino acids. Between the trimmed V and J ends, which lost 2 bases and 1 base, there was a span of 12 bases. The germline V gene has CDR1 WSHSY and CDR2 SAAADI. DNA for the CDR3: TGCGCCAGCAGTGAGAGCAGGGCCTCGAGCAATCAGCCCCAGCATTTT. It yields the protein CASSESRASSNQPQHF.

The chain uses TRBV9 and TRBJ2-3; TRBD2 matches at 8 bases. V shed 0 bases and J 2 bases; nucleotides not matched to a gene: 11. The germline CDR1 and CDR2 sequences are SGDLS and YYNGEE. This CDR3 contains 18 residues. CDR3 coding DNA: TGTGCCAGCAGCGTAGGAGACGGGAGGGCCGTAGACACAGATACGCAGTATTTT. Translating gives CASSVGDGRAVDTDTQYF.

In this sample, this clone turned up a few times. This chain links TRBV7-6 with TRBJ1-6; D is perhaps TRBD1 (5 bases). This CDR3 has 16 amino acids. V was trimmed by 5 bases and J by 7 bases, leaving 18 bases between them. Germline CDR1 and CDR2: SGHVS and FNYEAQ. CDR3 sequence reads: CASSLGGGADNSPLHF. In DNA form, the CDR3 reads TGTGCCAGCAGCCTGGGGGGAGGGGCAGACAATTCACCCCTCCACTTT. Variable domain in full (rest from reference TRBV7-6 and TRBJ1-6): GAGVSQSPRYKVTKRGQDVALRCDPISGHVSLYWYRQALGQGPEFLTYFNYEAQQDKSGLPNDRFSAERPEGSISTLTIQRTEQRDSAMYRCASSLGGGADNSPLHFGNGTRLTVT.

This sequence joins TRBV5-1 and TRBJ2-1; 16 nucleotides align to TRBD2. In germline, CDR1 is SGHRS, CDR2 YFSETQ. The CDR3 spans 16 residues. V shed 0 bases and J 15 bases; nucleotides not matched to a gene: 9. CDR3 in amino acids: CASSLGPGLAGGETFF. CDR3 bases: TGCGCCAGCAGCTTGGGACCGGGACTAGCGGGAGGGGAAACGTTCTTC.

The chain recombines TRBV29-1 with TRBJ1-3, with D tentatively TRBD1 (5 bases). V was trimmed by 6 bases and J by 1 base, leaving 10 bases between them. Per germline, CDR1 SQVTM and CDR2 ANQGSEA. The CDR3 runs to 13 residues. The CDR3 DNA reads as TGCAGCGTATCCGCAGGGTCTGGAAACACCATATATTTT. Protein sequence: CSVSAGSGNTIYF.

This chain links TRBV4-2 with TRBJ2-1; 8 nucleotides agree with TRBD2. The CDR3 is 17 residues long. Trimming at V came to 4 bases and at J to 6 bases, leaving 14 bases not matched to a gene. Germline V CDR1 and CDR2: LGHNA, YNFKEQ. As DNA, the CDR3 is TGTGCCAGCAGCCTTAGTTTAACGGGAGGGAGAGGCAATGAGCAGTTCTTC. Protein product: CASSLSLTGGRGNEQFF.

The chain combines TRBV6-1 with TRBJ2-2; perhaps TRBD1 as D (7 bases). With 2 bases removed from V and 0 bases from J, the gap between germline ends came to 13 bases. Germline CDR1 and CDR2: MNHNS and SASEGT. This CDR3 is built from 17 residues. CDR3: CASSERGDRSNTGELFF. For the CDR3, the DNA is TGTGCCAGCAGTGAAAGGGGGGACAGATCGAACACCGGGGAGCTGTTTTTT.

This clone showed up just a few times. V gene TRBV11-1 combines with J gene TRBJ2-1; 9 bases agree with TRBD1. V dropped 8 bases and J dropped 8; count of bases not matched to a gene: 1. The CDR3 has 11 residues. In germline, CDR1 is SGHAT, CDR2 FQDESV (reference sequence). The chain's CDR3 is CASGTGHEQFF. The CDR3 coding sequence is TGTGCCAGCGGGACAGGGCATGAGCAGTTCTTC.

The chain has TRBV2 and TRBJ2-3, with TRBD2 identical over 9 bases. Per the germline V gene, CDR1 is SNHLY and CDR2 is FYNNEI. This CDR3 region has 16 residues. V gave up 4 bases and J gave up 2 bases; unmatched junction bases: 7. The CDR3 loop reads CASSVGTSKITDTQYF. The DNA of the CDR3 is TGTGCCAGCAGTGTGGGGACTAGCAAAATCACAGATACGCAGTATTTT.

The CDR3 bases are TGTGCCAGCAGTCTCACACAGAACACCGGGGAGCTGTTTTTT. Its protein is CASSLTQNTGELFF. This chain uses TRBV28 with TRBJ2-2; D uncertain. V dropped 5 bases and J dropped 1 base, with 8 bases sitting between them. There are 14 residues in the CDR3. The germline V gene has CDR1 MDHEN and CDR2 SYDVKM.

The V gene is TRBV15, the J gene TRBJ1-5; a possible D gene is TRBD1 (5 bases). The CDR3 runs to 15 residues. With 1 base removed from V and 2 bases from J, the gap between germline ends came to 9 bases. Germline CDR1 reads LNHNV; CDR2 reads YYDKDF (reference sequence). CDR3 amino acids: CATSRAARGNQPQHF. The CDR3 coding sequence is TGTGCCACCAGCAGAGCAGCCAGGGGCAATCAGCCCCAGCATTTT.

In nucleotides, the CDR3 is TGTGCCAGCAGTGACTACCGGACAGCTGAAGCTTTCTTT. It codes for CASSDYRTAEAFF. The J gene is TRBJ1-1, the V gene TRBV6-4, with D possibly matching TRBD1 (6 bases). Germline V gene sequence: CDR1 MRHNA, CDR2 SNTAGT. The CDR3 covers 13 residues. Trimming pared 1 base from V and 6 bases from J, leaving 9 bases between.

The chain joins TRBV29-1 to TRBJ2-3, with a weak D call TRBD2 (6 bases). The CDR3 contains 14 residues. Looked up from germline, CDR1 is SQVTM and CDR2 is ANQGSEA. Trimming took 8 bases from V and 3 from J, leaving 18 bases between them. CDR3 amino acids: CSISMGGGTDTQYF. CDR3 DNA: TGCAGCATCTCGATGGGGGGTGGTACAGATACGCAGTATTTT.

The chain has TRBV29-1 and TRBJ1-1; D uncertain. Trimming removed 0 bases at V and 7 bases at J, with 9 bases between. There are 12 residues in the CDR3. Per germline, CDR1 SQVTM and CDR2 ANQGSEA. The CDR3 DNA reads TGCAGCGTTGAAGATCGTCGGGGTGAAGCTTTCTTT. It encodes CSVEDRRGEAFF.

This sequence joins TRBV5-6 and TRBJ2-5; D not resolved. There are 15 residues in the CDR3. Trimming left V 3 bases short and J 0 bases short, with 12 bases between. From germline, CDR1 is SGHDT and CDR2 YYEEEE. The CDR3 loop reads CASSSTTEYQETQYF. The CDR3 region has the DNA TGTGCCAGCAGCTCCACGACGGAGTACCAAGAGACCCAGTACTTC.

This chain connects TRBV6-2 or TRBV6-3 to TRBJ1-6; possible D gene TRBD1, 6 bases. This CDR3 spans 15 amino acids. CDR1 is MNHEY and CDR2 is SVGEGT in the germline V gene. Trimming left V 6 bases short and J 8 bases short, with 17 bases between. CDR3 bases: TGTGCCAGCAGCCTACCTCGGGGGGCTGATTCACCCCTCCACTTT. This encodes CASSLPRGADSPLHF.

This rearrangement joins TRBV5-6 to TRBJ2-1; D remains ambiguous. The CDR3 is 15 residues long. Germline CDR1 SGHDT, CDR2 YYEEEE. V was pared by 1 base and J by 8 bases, with 16 bases between. The CDR3: CASSLSSVGVDEQFF. DNA of the CDR3: TGTGCCAGCAGCTTGAGCTCCGTAGGAGTCGATGAGCAGTTCTTC.

This clone was found once. The chain links TRBV28 to TRBJ1-2; 12 nucleotides match TRBD1. V lost 8 bases, J lost 5 bases, and 15 bases stayed unmatched. From germline, CDR1 is MDHEN and CDR2 SYDVKM. The CDR3 has 17 amino acids. The CDR3 region is CASGGTGGAPGRYGYTF. For the CDR3, the DNA is TGTGCCAGCGGCGGGACAGGGGGCGCTCCTGGGCGGTATGGCTACACCTTC.

The J gene is TRBJ2-1, the V gene TRBV29-1, with 16 nucleotides matching TRBD2. With 6 bases clipped from V and 3 bases from J, the junction kept 5 bases outside the gene matches. The CDR3 has 16 residues. The germline V gene has CDR1 SQVTM and CDR2 ANQGSEA. This CDR3 is CSVPGTSGGGYNEQFF. The CDR3 nucleotides read TGCAGCGTCCCCGGGACTAGCGGGGGGGGCTACAATGAGCAGTTCTTC.

This chain joins TRBV6-6 and TRBJ1-5; no firm D call. With 2 bases removed from V and 5 bases from J, the gap between germline ends came to 10 bases. This CDR3 comprises 14 residues. CDR1 and CDR2 from the germline V gene are MNHNY and SVGAGI (reference sequence). The CDR3 spells CASSYNGEYQPQHF. In nucleotides, the CDR3 is TGTGCCAGCAGTTACAATGGGGAGTATCAGCCCCAGCATTTT.

The chain carries TRBV7-9 and TRBJ1-1; 11 positions match TRBD1. After removal of 3 bases from V and 5 bases from J, the junction contained 5 bases not matched to a gene. The CDR3 loop spans 15 amino acids. CDR1 is SEHNR, CDR2 FQNEAQ, per germline (reference sequence). Here the CDR3 reads CASSFGQGAWTEAFF. In DNA form, the CDR3 reads TGTGCCAGCAGCTTCGGACAGGGGGCATGGACTGAAGCTTTCTTT.

The chain combines TRBV29-1 with TRBJ2-1; D is perhaps TRBD2 (5 bases). Trimming removed 5 bases at V and 0 bases at J, with 11 bases between. This CDR3 is built from 14 residues. Germline CDR1 reads SQVTM; CDR2 reads ANQGSEA. As DNA, the CDR3 is TGCAGCGTTTTGAGGGCTAGCTCCTACAATGAGCAGTTCTTC. This translates into CSVLRASSYNEQFF.

This clone appeared a single time. This rearrangement joins TRBV5-4 to TRBJ1-1; 7 bases match TRBD1. The CDR3 is 15 amino acids. The V gene's germline CDR1 is SGHNT and CDR2 YYREEE (reference sequence). Germline trimming cut 3 bases from V and 0 bases from J; bases unmatched to any gene: 5. The CDR3 DNA follows: TGTGCCAGCAGCTCCTGGGACAGAATGAACACTGAAGCTTTCTTT. The encoded protein is CASSSWDRMNTEAFF.

This clone has more than one count but fewer than ten. This chain joins TRBV7-9 and TRBJ1-6; D possibly corresponds to TRBD1 (5 bases). Per the germline V gene, CDR1 is SEHNR and CDR2 is FQNEAQ (reference sequence). The CDR3 sequence is 13 residues long. Trimming left V 4 bases short and J 10 bases short, with 11 bases between. The CDR3 bases are TGTGCCAGCAGCTGGGGGGTAGGCTCACCCCTCCACTTT. It codes for CASSWGVGSPLHF.

The chain combines TRBV9 with TRBJ2-1; 8 bases agree with TRBD1. Germline trimming cut 5 bases from V and 6 bases from J; bases unmatched to any gene: 4. The CDR3 is 13 amino acids. The V gene's germline CDR1 is SGDLS and CDR2 YYNGEE. The CDR3 coding sequence is TGTGCCAGCAGTGGACAGGGAGGCAATGAGCAGTTCTTC. Its protein is CASSGQGGNEQFF.

In its sample, this clone was seen a few times. The chain couples TRBV4-2 to TRBJ2-2; 10 nucleotides align to TRBD2. Germline V lookup: CDR1 LGHNA, CDR2 YNFKEQ. The CDR3 loop spans 17 amino acids. V gave up 2 bases and J gave up 6 bases; unmatched junction bases: 9. CDR3 sequence reads: CASSQRASGGFAGELFF. The CDR3 DNA reads as TGTGCCAGCAGCCAAAGAGCTAGCGGGGGTTTCGCCGGGGAGCTGTTTTTT.

The chain carries TRBV9 and TRBJ2-3; D is undetermined. CDR1 and CDR2 (germline): SGDLS, YYNGEE. CDR3 size: 12 residues. V shed 4 bases and J shed 0 bases, with 3 bases lying between them. CDR3 sequence reads: CASSLSTDTQYF. CDR3 in DNA: TGTGCCAGCAGCCTTAGCACAGATACGCAGTATTTT.

The chain links TRBV5-4 to TRBJ2-3; 10 bases match TRBD2. Germline V CDR1 and CDR2: SGHNT, YYREEE (reference sequence). Trimming removed 4 bases from V and 4 bases from J; junction bases left unmatched: 9. The CDR3 totals 16 residues. CDR3 in amino acids: CASSGEAGGFSDTQYF. The CDR3 region has the DNA TGTGCCAGCAGCGGAGAAGCGGGAGGGTTCTCAGATACGCAGTATTTT.

This chain joins TRBV7-3 and TRBJ2-7, with TRBD2 matching 9 bases. The CDR3 is made up of 18 amino acids. Trimming cost V 0 bases and J 0 bases; bases outside gene matches: 9. Per the germline V gene, CDR1 is SGHTA and CDR2 is FQGTGA. CDR3 loop: CASSLTAGLARSSYEQYF. The CDR3 bases are TGTGCCAGCAGCTTAACGGCGGGACTAGCAAGGAGCTCCTACGAGCAGTACTTC.

The chain has TRBV19 and TRBJ1-4, with a weak D call TRBD1 (5 bases). The V end was cut by 3 bases, the J end by 4 bases, with 9 bases between. The CDR3 is 14 residues long. Germline CDR1 reads LNHDA; CDR2 reads SQIVND (reference sequence). This CDR3 is CASSIGGDNEKLFF. DNA for the CDR3: TGTGCCAGTAGTATCGGGGGGGATAATGAAAAACTGTTTTTT. The entire variable domain, with the rest obtained from reference TRBV19 and TRBJ1-4, is as follows: DGGITQSPKYLFRKEGQNVTLSCEQNLNHDAMYWYRQDPGQGLRLIYYSQIVNDFQKGDIAEGYSVSREKKESFPLTVTSAQKNPTAFYLCASSIGGDNEKLFFGSGTQLSVL.